These 4 T cell receptor beta chains were sequenced from one sample in a study of blood T cell repertoires in COVID-19. The protocol was immunoSEQ multiplex PCR, while the TCRdb copy is restricted to in-frame clones and leaves out a portion. Of 150,000 to 200,000 clones in the sample, roughly 81% were seen once. The sample consisted of peripheral blood. These receptors were taken from a woman aged 80 or older with COVID-19, enrolled during active disease.

This clone was seen more than once but under ten times. J is TRBJ1-4 and V is TRBV7-2; no clear D. V lost 1 base to trimming and J lost 1 base, with 7 bases between them. The CDR3 has 15 amino acids. Germline V CDR1 and CDR2: SGHTA, FQGNSA. CDR3 in amino acids: CASSLGGRTNEKLFF. The CDR3 DNA sequence: TGTGCCAGCAGCTTAGGAGGGAGAACTAATGAAAAACTGTTTTTT.

The chain couples TRBV7-3 to TRBJ1-2, with D maybe TRBD1 (5 bases). This CDR3 spans 14 amino acids. Trimming left V 5 bases short and J 4 bases short, with 14 bases between. Germline CDR1 SGHTA, CDR2 FQGTGA. CDR3 sequence reads: CASSPGRAPYGYTF. CDR3 sequence (DNA): TGTGCCAGCAGCCCCGGCAGGGCGCCCTATGGCTACACCTTC.

The chain's CDR3 is CASSFELRRETQYF. CDR3 DNA sequence: TGTGCCAGCAGCTTTGAGCTGCGTCGAGAGACCCAGTACTTC. The chain employs TRBV7-6 and TRBJ2-5; no clear D gene. The CDR3 totals 14 residues. The V and J ends lost 3 bases and 4 bases respectively, with 12 bases between them. Germline V lookup: CDR1 SGHVS, CDR2 FNYEAQ.

V usage is TRBV5-1 and J usage is TRBJ1-1, with 8 positions matching TRBD1. The V segment lost 5 bases and the J segment 4 bases; nucleotides outside the gene matches: 7. Germline CDR1 reads SGHRS; CDR2 reads YFSETQ. The CDR3 sequence is 14 residues long. The CDR3 protein is CASSPDRGATEAFF. CDR3 bases: TGCGCCAGCAGTCCTGACAGGGGAGCCACTGAAGCTTTCTTT.